This T cell receptor beta chain is drawn from a study of blood T cell repertoires in COVID-19. Study summary: Both acute and convalescent COVID-19 samples were obtained from the United States, Italy and Spain.

Germline CDR1 is SGHTA and CDR2 is FQGNSA. The CDR3 spans 15 residues. Trimming removed 1 base from V and 9 bases from J, with 17 bases in between. Under the authors' procedure: Nucleated cell counts were estimated from reference gene primer amplification. TCRdb keeps only in-frame clones here, not all; method: immunoSEQ multiplex PCR. V and J calls and clone size come straight from that table; D and trimming were deduced from the DNA. The sample yields around 42,000 clones, 70% to 85% seen once. The rearrangement joins TRBV7-2 to TRBJ2-3; TRBD1 might be the D (5 bases). This clonotype was obtained from a woman aged 60-70 years with acute or convalescent COVID-19. The specimen was peripheral blood. The CDR3 coding sequence is TGTGCCAGCAGCTTAGAACTGGGGCCAAGCTCCACGCAGTATTTT. Protein sequence: CASSLELGPSSTQYF.